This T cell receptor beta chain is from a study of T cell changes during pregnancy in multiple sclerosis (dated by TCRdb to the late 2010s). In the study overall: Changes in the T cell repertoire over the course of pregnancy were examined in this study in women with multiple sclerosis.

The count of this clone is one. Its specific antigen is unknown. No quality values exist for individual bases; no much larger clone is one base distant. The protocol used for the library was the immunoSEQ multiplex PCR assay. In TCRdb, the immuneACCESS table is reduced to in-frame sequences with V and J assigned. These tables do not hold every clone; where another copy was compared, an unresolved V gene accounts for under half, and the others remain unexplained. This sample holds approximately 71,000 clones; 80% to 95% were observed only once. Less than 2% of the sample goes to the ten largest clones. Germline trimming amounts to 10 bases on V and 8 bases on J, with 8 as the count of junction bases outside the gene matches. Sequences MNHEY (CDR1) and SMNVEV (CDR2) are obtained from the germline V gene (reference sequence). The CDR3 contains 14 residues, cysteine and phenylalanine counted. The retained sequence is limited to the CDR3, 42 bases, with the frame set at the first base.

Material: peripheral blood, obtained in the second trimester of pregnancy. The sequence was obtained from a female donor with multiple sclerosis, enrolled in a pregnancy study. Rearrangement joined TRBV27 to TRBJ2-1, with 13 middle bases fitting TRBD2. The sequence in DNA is TGTGCCATTAGGACTAGCGGGAGTTTTGATGAGCAGTTCTTC. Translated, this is CAIRTSGSFDEQFF.